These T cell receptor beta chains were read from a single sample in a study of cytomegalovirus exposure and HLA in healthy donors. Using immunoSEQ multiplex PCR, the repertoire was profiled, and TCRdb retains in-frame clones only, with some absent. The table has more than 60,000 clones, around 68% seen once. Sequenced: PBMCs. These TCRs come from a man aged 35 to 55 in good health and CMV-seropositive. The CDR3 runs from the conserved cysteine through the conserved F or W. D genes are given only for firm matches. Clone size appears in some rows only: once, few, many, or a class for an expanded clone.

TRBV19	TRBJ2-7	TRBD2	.	TGTGCCAGTAGTATAGCCCCCGGGACCAGATCCGGACTAGATTCCTACGAGCAGTACTTC	CASSIAPGTRSGLDSYEQYF
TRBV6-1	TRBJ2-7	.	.	TGTGCCAGCATCCCAGACAGCAACTACGAGCAGTACTTC	CASIPDSNYEQYF
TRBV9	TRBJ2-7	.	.	TGTGCCAGCAGCCCCGGGAGCTTTGGGTCCTACGAGCAGTACTTC	CASSPGSFGSYEQYF
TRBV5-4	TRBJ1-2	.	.	TGTGCCAGCAGCTTAGCAGGGAACTATGGCTACACCTTC	CASSLAGNYGYTF
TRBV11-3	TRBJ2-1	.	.	TGTGCCAGCAGGGAAAACAGGGATCCTCTGGGGGAGCAGTTCTTC	CASRENRDPLGEQFF
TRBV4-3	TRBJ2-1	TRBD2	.	TGCGCCAGCAGCCCCTCGTGGGGGGGTCGTACCAATGAGCAGTTCTTC	CASSPSWGGRTNEQFF
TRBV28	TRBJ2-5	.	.	TGTGCCAGCAGTCTAACTAAACAAGAGACCCAGTACTTC	CASSLTKQETQYF
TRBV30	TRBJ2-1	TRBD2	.	TGTGCCTGGAAACTAGCGGGAGGGGGTGAGCAGTTCTTC	CAWKLAGGGEQFF
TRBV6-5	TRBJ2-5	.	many	TGTGCCAGCAGTAGCCTCGGCGGGCAAGAGACCCAGTACTTC	CASSSLGGQETQYF
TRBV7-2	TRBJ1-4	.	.	TGTGCCAGCAGCTTAAATATAGGGGCTAATGAAAAACTGTTTTTT	CASSLNIGANEKLFF
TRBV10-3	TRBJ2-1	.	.	TGTGCCATCAGTGGAAACGAGAACCTCAATGAGCAGTTCTTC	CAISGNENLNEQFF
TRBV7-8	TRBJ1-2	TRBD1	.	TGTGCCAGCAGCCCCGGGACAGGGGAAGGCTATGGCTACACCTTC	CASSPGTGEGYGYTF
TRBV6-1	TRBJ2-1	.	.	TGTGCCAGCAGTGATAATCCCTTCAATGAGCAGTTCTTC	CASSDNPFNEQFF
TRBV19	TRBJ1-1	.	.	TGTGCCAGTAGTATAGATTTCCCGGGATCCGCTGAAGCTTTCTTT	CASSIDFPGSAEAFF
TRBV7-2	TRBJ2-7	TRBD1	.	TGTGCCAGCAGCCCCGCCGCGAGGACAGGGCGCGAGCAGTACTTC	CASSPAARTGREQYF
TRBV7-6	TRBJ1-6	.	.	TGTGCCAGCAGCTTATCCAACGGGGGAATACATTCACCCCTCCACTTT	CASSLSNGGIHSPLHF
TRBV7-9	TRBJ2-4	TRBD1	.	TGTTCCAGCAGCCCGAGGAGAGACAGGGGGCCAAACATTCAGTACTTC	CSSSPRRDRGPNIQYF
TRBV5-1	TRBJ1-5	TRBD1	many	TGCGCCAGCAGCTTAGGACAGGGAAACAATCAGCCCCAGCATTTT	CASSLGQGNNQPQHF
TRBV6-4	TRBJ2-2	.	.	TGTGCCAGCAGTGACCAGAGGGCGGACACCGGGGAGCTGTTTTTT	CASSDQRADTGELFF
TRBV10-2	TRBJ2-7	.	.	TGCGCCAGCTCCTCAGCCAGGGCGGACGAGCAGTACTTC	CASSSARADEQYF
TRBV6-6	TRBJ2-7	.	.	TGTGCCAGCAGTCAGGGGATGGGGTACGAGCAGTACTTC	CASSQGMGYEQYF
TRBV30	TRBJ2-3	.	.	TGTGCCTGGACAGCGGCAGATACGCAGTATTTT	CAWTAADTQYF
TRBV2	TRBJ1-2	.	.	TGTGCCGGGGCCGAAGGGAGGTATGGCTACACCTTC	CAGAEGRYGYTF
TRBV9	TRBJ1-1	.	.	TGTGCCAGCAGCGTGGGGGGTGGACTGAACACTGAAGCTTTCTTT	CASSVGGGLNTEAFF
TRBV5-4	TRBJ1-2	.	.	TGTGCCAGCAGCCCGGGCGCGGGTAACTATGGCTACACCTTC	CASSPGAGNYGYTF
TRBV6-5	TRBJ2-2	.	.	TGTGCCAGCAGACTGAATGCCGGGGAGCTGTTTTTT	CASRLNAGELFF
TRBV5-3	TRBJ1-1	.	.	TGTGCCAGAAGCTTGGGACCCCTTTTTAAGGAGGACACTGAAGCTTTCTTT	CARSLGPLFKEDTEAFF
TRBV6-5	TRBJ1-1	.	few	TGTGCCAGCAGTCAGGACAGAGTGAACACTGAAGCTTTCTTT	CASSQDRVNTEAFF
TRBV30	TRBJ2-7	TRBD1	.	TGTGCCTGGAGTTTGAAACAGGGGCCCTACGAGCAGTACTTC	CAWSLKQGPYEQYF
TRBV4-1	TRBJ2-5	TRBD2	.	TGCGCCAGCAGCCAAGGGGCCGGGAGGCTGCAAGAGACCCAGTACTTC	CASSQGAGRLQETQYF
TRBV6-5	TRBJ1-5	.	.	TGTGCCAGCAGCAGGACAGTAAATCAGCCCCAGCATTTT	CASSRTVNQPQHF
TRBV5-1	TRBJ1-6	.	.	TGCGCCAGCAGCTTGAACCTGGCAACCGACCTCCACTTT	CASSLNLATDLHF
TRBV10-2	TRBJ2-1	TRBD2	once	TGCGCCAGCATAACCGGGACTAAAGAAACTAATCAGCAGTTCTTC	CASITGTKETNQQFF
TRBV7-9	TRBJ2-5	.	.	TGTTCCAGCATGCCCTCGAGTGAGACCCAGTACTTC	CSSMPSSETQYF
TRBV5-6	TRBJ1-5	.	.	TGTGCCAGCAGCTCGAACAGTGGACAGCCCAATCAGCCCCAGCATTTT	CASSSNSGQPNQPQHF
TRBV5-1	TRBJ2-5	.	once	TGCGCCAGCAGCTCGTCTGGTGCCGCGGCCCAAGAGACCCAGTACTTC	CASSSSGAAAQETQYF
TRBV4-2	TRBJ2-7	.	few	TGTGCCAGCAGCCAAGGGACTGTGGGCGAGCAGTACTTC	CASSQGTVGEQYF
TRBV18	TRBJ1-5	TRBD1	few	TGTGCCAGCTCAGGACAGGGAAGCCAGCCCCAGCATTTT	CASSGQGSQPQHF
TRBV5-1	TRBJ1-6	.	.	TGCGCCAGCAGCTTAGCGGAGAATTCGCCCCTCCACTTT	CASSLAENSPLHF
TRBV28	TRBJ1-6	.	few	TGTGCCTCAATTCGGGGGGGTTTTAATTCACCCCTCCACTTT	CASIRGGFNSPLHF
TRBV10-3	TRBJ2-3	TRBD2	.	TGTGCCATCTCGACAGGGCGCACCGGGACTAGCGGGAGGGATAGACAGTATTTT	CAISTGRTGTSGRDRQYF
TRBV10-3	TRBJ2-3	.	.	TGTGCCATCAGTGCCGGGCGCGGGGGCACAGATACGCAGTATTTT	CAISAGRGGTDTQYF
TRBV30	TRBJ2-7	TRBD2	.	TGTGCCTGGAGTGTACAAGCGGGGATATCCGAGCAGTACTTC	CAWSVQAGISEQYF
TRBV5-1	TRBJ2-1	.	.	TGCGCCAGCAGCTTGGATTTAGAGGATGAGCAGTTCTTC	CASSLDLEDEQFF
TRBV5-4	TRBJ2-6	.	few	TGTGCCAGCAGCTCGGGTGAGCGACGCTCTGGGGCCAACGTCCTGACTTTC	CASSSGERRSGANVLTF
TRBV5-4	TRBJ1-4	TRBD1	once	TGTGCCAGCAGCCAGGGACAGGGTTTGAATGAAAAACTGTTTTTT	CASSQGQGLNEKLFF
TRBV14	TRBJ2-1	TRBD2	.	TGTGCCAGCAGCCAAGTTGGGCTAGCGGGCACCAAGGGCTCCTACAATGAGCAGTTCTTC	CASSQVGLAGTKGSYNEQFF
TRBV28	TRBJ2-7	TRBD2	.	TGTGCCAGCAGTTTATCGGGGACTAGACTAACCTACGAGCAGTACTTC	CASSLSGTRLTYEQYF
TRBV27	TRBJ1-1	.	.	TGTGCCAGCAGTTTAAGGCCCAGAGGGACTGAAGCTTTCTTT	CASSLRPRGTEAFF
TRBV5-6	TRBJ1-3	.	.	TGTGCCAGTCGAATGGGGGCGAAAGGAAACACCATATATTTT	CASRMGAKGNTIYF
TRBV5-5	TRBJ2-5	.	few	TGTGCCAGCAGCTTTATGGGGAGGGGGAGGGAGACCCAGTACTTC	CASSFMGRGRETQYF
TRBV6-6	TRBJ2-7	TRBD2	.	TGTGCCAGCGGTAGCGGGGGTCCCTACGAGCAGTACTTC	CASGSGGPYEQYF
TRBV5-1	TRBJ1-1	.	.	TGCGCCAGCAGCGAAACAGGGAGTGAGTATGAGGCTTTCTTT	CASSETGSEYEAFF
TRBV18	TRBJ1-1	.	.	TGTGCCAGCTCACCCTCCAGGGACACTGAAGCTTTCTTT	CASSPSRDTEAFF